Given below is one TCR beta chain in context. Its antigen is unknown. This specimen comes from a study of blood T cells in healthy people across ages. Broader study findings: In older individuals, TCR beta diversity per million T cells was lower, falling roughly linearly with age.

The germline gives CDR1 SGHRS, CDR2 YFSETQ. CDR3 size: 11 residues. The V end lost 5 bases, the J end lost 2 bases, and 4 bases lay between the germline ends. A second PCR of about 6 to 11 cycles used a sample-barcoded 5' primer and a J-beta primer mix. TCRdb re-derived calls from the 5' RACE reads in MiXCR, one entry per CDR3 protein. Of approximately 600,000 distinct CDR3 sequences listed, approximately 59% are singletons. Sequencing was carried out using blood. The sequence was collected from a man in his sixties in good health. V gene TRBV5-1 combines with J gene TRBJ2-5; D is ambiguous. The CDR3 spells CASREQETQYF. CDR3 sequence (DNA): TGCGCCAGCAGGGAGCAAGAGACCCAGTACTTC.